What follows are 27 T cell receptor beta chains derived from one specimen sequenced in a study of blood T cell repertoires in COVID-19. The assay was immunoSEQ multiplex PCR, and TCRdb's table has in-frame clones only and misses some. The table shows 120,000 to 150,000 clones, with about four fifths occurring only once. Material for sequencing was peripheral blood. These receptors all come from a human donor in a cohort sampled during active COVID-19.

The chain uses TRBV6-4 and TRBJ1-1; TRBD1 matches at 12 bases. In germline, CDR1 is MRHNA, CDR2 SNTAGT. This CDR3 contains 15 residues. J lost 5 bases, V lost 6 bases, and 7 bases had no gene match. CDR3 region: CASRGQGAAGTEAFF. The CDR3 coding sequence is TGTGCCAGCAGGGGACAGGGGGCGGCGGGAACTGAAGCTTTCTTT.

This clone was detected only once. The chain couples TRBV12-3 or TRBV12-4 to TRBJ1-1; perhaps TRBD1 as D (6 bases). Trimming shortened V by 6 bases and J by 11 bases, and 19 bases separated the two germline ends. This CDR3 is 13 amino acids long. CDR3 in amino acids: CASRTLQGRGAFF. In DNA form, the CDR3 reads TGTGCCAGCAGAACTCTACAGGGAAGGGGTGCTTTCTTT.

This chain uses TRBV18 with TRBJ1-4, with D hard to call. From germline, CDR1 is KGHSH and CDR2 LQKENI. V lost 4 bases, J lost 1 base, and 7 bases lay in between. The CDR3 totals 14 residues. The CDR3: CASSQRRTNEKLFF. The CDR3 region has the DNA TGTGCCAGCTCACAAAGGAGAACTAATGAAAAACTGTTTTTT.

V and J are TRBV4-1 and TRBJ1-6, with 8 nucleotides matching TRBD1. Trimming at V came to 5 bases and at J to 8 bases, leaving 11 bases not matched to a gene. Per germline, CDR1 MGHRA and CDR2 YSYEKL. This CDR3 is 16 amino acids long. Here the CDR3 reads CASSVQGDPRYSPLHF. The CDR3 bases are TGCGCCAGCAGCGTACAGGGGGACCCTCGCTATTCACCCCTCCACTTT.

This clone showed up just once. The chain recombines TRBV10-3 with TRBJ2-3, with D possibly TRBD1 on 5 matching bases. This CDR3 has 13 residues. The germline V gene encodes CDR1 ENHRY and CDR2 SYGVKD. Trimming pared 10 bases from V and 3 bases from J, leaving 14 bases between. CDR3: CATSTGSTDTQYF. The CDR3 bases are TGTGCCACCTCAACAGGTTCTACAGATACGCAGTATTTT.

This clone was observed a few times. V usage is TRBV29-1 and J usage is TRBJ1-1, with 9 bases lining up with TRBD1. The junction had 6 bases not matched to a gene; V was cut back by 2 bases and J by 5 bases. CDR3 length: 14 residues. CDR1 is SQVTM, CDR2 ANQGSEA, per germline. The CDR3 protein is CSVEYRGLWTEAFF. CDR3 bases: TGCAGCGTTGAATACAGGGGGCTCTGGACTGAAGCTTTCTTT. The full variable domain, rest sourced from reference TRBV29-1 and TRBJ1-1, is SAVISQKPSRDICQRGTSLTIQCQVDSQVTMMFWYRQQPGQSLTLIATANQGSEATYESGFVIDKFPISRPNLTFSTLTVSNMSPEDSSIYLCSVEYRGLWTEAFFGQGTRLTVV.

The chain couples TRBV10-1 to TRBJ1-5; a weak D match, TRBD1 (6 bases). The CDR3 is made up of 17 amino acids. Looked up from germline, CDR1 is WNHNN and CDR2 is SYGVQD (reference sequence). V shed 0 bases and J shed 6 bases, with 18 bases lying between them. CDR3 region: CASSESEEQGFGQPQHF. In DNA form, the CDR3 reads TGCGCCAGCAGTGAGTCTGAGGAACAGGGATTTGGTCAGCCCCAGCATTTT.

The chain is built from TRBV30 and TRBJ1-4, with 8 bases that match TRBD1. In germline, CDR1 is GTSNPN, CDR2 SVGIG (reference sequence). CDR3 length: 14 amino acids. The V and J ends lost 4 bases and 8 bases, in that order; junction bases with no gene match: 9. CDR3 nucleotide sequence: TGTGCCTGGACGAGGCAGGGGGCGCAAGAAAAACTGTTTTTT. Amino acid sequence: CAWTRQGAQEKLFF. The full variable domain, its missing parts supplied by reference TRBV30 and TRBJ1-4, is SQTIHQWPATLVQPVGSPLSLECTVEGTSNPNLYWYRQAAGRGLQLLFYSVGIGQISSEVPQNLSASRPQDRQFILSSKKLLLSDSGFYLCAWTRQGAQEKLFFGSGTQLSVL.

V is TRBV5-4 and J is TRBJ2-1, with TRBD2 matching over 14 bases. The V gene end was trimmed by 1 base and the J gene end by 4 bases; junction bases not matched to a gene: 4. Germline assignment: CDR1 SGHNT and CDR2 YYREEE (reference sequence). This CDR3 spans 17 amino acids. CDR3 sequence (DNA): TGTGCCAGCAGCTTGCTGGGACTAGCGGGGGCTTACAATGAGCAGTTCTTC. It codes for CASSLLGLAGAYNEQFF.

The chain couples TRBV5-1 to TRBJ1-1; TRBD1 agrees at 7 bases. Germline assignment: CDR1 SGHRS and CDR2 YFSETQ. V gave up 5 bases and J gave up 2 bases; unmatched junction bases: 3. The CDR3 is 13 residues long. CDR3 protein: CASRQGSNTEAFF. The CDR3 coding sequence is TGCGCCAGCAGACAGGGGTCTAACACTGAAGCTTTCTTT.

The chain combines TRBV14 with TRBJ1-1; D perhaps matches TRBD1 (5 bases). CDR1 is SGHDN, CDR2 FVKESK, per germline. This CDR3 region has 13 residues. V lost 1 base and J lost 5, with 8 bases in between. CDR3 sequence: CASSQAGRTEAFF. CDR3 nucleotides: TGTGCCAGCAGCCAAGCAGGGAGGACTGAAGCTTTCTTT.

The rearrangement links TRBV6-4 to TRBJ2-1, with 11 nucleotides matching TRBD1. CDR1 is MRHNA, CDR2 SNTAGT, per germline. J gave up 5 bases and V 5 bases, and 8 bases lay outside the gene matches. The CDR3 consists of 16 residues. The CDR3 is CASSPGQGVIDNEQFF. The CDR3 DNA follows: TGTGCCAGCAGTCCGGGACAGGGGGTGATAGACAATGAGCAGTTCTTC.

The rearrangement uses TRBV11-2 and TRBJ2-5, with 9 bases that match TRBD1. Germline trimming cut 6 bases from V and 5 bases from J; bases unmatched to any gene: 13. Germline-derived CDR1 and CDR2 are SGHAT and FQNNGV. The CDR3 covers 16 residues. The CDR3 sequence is CASRSDRDRVSETQYF. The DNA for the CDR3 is TGTGCCAGCAGGTCCGACCGGGACAGGGTGTCGGAGACCCAGTACTTC.

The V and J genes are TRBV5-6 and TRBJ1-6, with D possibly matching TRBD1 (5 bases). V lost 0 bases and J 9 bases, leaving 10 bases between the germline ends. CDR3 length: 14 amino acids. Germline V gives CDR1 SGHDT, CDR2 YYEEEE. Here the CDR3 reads CASSLGQYRSPLHF. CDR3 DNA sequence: TGTGCCAGCAGCTTGGGACAGTACCGTTCACCCCTCCACTTT.

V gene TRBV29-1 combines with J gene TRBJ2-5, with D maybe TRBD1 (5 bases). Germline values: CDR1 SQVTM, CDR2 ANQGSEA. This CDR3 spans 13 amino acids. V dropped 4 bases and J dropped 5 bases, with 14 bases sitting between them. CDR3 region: CSVVQALGETQYF. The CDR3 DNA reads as TGCAGCGTTGTACAGGCCCTGGGGGAGACCCAGTACTTC.

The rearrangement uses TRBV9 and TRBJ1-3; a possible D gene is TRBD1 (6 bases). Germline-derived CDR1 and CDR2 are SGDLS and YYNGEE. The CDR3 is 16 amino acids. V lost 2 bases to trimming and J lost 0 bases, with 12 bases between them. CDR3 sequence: CASSVNRVHSGNTIYF. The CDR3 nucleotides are TGTGCCAGCAGCGTTAACAGGGTTCACTCTGGAAACACCATATATTTT. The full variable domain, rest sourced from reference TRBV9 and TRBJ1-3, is DSGVTQTPKHLITATGQRVTLRCSPRSGDLSVYWYQQSLDQGLQFLIQYYNGEERAKGNILERFSAQQFPDLHSELNLSSLELGDSALYFCASSVNRVHSGNTIYFGEGSWLTVV.

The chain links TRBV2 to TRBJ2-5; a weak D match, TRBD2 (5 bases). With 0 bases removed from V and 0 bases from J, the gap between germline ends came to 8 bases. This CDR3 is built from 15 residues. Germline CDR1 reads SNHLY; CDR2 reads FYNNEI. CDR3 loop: CASSEAGLYQETQYF. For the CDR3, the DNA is TGTGCCAGCAGTGAAGCCGGACTGTACCAAGAGACCCAGTACTTC.

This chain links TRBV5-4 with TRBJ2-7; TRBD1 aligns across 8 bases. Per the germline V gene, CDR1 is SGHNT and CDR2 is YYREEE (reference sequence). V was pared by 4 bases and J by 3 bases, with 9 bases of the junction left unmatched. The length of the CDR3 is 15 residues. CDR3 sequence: CASSMTGDKFYEQYF. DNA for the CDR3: TGTGCCAGCAGCATGACAGGGGATAAATTCTACGAGCAGTACTTC. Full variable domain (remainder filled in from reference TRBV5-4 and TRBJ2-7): ETGVTQSPTHLIKTRGQQVTLRCSSQSGHNTVSWYQQALGQGPQFIFQYYREEENGRGNFPPRFSGLQFPNYSSELNVNALELDDSALYLCASSMTGDKFYEQYFGPGTRLTVT.

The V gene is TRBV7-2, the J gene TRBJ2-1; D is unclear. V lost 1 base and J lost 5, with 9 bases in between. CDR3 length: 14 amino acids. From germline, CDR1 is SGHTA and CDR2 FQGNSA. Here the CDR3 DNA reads TGTGCCAGCAGCTTAGGCGGCCTGGACAATGAGCAGTTCTTC. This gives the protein CASSLGGLDNEQFF. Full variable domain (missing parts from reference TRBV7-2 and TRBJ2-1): GAGVSQSPSNKVTEKGKDVELRCDPISGHTALYWYRQSLGQGLEFLIYFQGNSAPDKSGLPSDRFSAERTGGSVSTLTIQRTQQEDSAVYLCASSLGGLDNEQFFGPGTRLTVL.

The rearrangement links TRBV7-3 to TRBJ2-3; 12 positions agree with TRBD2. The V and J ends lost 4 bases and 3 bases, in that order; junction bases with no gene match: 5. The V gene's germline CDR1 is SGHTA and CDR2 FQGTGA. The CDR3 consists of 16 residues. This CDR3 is CASSSTSGGQTDTQYF. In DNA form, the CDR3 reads TGTGCCAGCAGCTCGACTAGCGGGGGTCAGACAGATACGCAGTATTTT.

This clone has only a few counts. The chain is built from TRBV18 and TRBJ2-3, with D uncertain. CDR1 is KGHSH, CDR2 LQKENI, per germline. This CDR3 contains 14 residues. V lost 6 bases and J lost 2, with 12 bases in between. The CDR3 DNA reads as TGTGCCAGCTCGCCCGGTCCAAACACAGATACGCAGTATTTT. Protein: CASSPGPNTDTQYF. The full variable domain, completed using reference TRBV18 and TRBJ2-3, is NAGVMQNPRHLVRRRGQEARLRCSPMKGHSHVYWYRQLPEEGLKFMVYLQKENIIDESGMPKERFSAEFPKEGPSILRIQQVVRGDSAAYFCASSPGPNTDTQYFGPGTRLTVL.

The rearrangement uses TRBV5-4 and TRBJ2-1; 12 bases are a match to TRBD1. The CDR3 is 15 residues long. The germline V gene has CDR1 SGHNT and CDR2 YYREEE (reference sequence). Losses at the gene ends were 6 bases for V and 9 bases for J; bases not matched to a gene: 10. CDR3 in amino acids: CASTPAGTGGSEQFF. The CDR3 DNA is TGTGCCAGCACCCCTGCCGGGACAGGGGGCAGTGAGCAGTTCTTC.

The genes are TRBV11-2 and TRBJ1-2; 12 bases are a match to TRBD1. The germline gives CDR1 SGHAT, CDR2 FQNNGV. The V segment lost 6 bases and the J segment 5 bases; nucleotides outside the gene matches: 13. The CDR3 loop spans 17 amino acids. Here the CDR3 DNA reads TGTGCCAGCAGTATCCCATCCGGGACAGGGGGCGCATATGGCTACACCTTC. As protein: CASSIPSGTGGAYGYTF.

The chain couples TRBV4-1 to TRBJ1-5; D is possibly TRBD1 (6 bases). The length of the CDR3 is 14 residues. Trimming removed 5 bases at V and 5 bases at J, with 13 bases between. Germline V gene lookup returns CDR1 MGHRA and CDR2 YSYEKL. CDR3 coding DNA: TGCGCCAGCAGCTTGGACAGCAGAGATCAGCCCCAGCATTTT. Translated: CASSLDSRDQPQHF.

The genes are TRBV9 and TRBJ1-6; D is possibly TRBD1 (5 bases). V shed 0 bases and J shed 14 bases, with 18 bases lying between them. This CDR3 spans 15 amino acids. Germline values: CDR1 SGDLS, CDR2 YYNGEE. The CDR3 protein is CASSVGGTQEMTLHF. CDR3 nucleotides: TGTGCCAGCAGCGTAGGCGGGACCCAGGAGATGACCCTCCACTTT.

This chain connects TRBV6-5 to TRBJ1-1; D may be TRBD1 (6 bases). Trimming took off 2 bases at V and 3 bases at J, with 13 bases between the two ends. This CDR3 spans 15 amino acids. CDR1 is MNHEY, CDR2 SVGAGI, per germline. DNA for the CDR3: TGTGCCAGCAGTTACCGGGGGGGCGGGGACACTGAAGCTTTCTTT. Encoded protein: CASSYRGGGDTEAFF.

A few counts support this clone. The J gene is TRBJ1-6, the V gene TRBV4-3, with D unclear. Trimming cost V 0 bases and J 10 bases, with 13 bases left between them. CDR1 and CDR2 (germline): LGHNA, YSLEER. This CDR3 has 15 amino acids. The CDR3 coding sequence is TGCGCCAGCAGCCAAGACGTAAGGAGAGGGTCACCCCTCCACTTT. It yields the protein CASSQDVRRGSPLHF.